The 3 T cell receptor beta chains given below trace back to one sample, sequenced in a study of identical twins. TCRdb used MiXCR to reprocess the 5' RACE reads, holding one entry per CDR3 protein. Of fewer than 800,000 distinct CDR3 sequences in the sample, roughly 7.1% were seen once. The sample also formed part of further work on yellow fever vaccine responses in identical twins.

The sample taken for sequencing was PBMCs. Receptor source: a woman younger than 30 in good health.

At least ten counts were recorded for this clonotype. This chain uses TRBV5-1 with TRBJ2-1, with 8 bases aligning to TRBD1. Trimming took 4 bases from V and 0 from J; bases not matched to a gene: 3. Germline V gene lookup returns CDR1 SGHRS and CDR2 YFSETQ. This CDR3 contains 15 residues. Written as DNA, the CDR3 is TGCGCCAGCAGCGTTACAGGGGGCTCCTACAATGAGCAGTTCTTC. Its protein product is CASSVTGGSYNEQFF. Filled out from reference TRBV5-1 and TRBJ2-1, the complete variable domain reads KAGVTQTPRYLIKTRGQQVTLSCSPISGHRSVSWYQQTPGQGLQFLFEYFSETQRNKGNFPGRFSGRQFSNSRSEMNVSTLELGDSALYLCASSVTGGSYNEQFFGPGTRLTVL.

There are many counts of this clonotype. The V gene is TRBV6-2 or TRBV6-3, the J gene TRBJ1-4; D unresolved. V shed 7 bases and J shed 6 bases, with 9 bases lying between them. The CDR3 has 12 residues. Germline values: CDR1 MNHEY, CDR2 SVGEGT. CDR3 protein: CASKREDEKLFF. CDR3 coding DNA: TGTGCCAGCAAAAGGGAGGATGAAAAACTGTTTTTT.

The chain has TRBV11-2 and TRBJ2-1; D gene unclear. The CDR3 has 16 amino acids. Germline V gene sequence: CDR1 SGHAT, CDR2 FQNNGV. Trimming left V 5 bases short and J 5 bases short, with 19 bases between. The CDR3: CASSPRPRPGNNEQFF. CDR3 bases: TGTGCCAGCAGCCCGCGTCCACGGCCAGGCAACAATGAGCAGTTCTTC.